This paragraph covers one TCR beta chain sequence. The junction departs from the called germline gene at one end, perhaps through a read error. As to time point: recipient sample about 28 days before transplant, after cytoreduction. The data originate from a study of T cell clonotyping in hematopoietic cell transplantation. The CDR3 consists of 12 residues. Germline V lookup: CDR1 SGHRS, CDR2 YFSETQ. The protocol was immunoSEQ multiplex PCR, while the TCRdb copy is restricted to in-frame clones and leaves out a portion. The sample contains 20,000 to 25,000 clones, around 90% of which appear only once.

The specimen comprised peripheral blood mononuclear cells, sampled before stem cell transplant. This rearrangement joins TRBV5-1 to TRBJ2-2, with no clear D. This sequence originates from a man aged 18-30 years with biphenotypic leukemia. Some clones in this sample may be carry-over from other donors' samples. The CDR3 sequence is CASTLNTGELFF. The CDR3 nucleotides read TGCGCCAGCACCTTGAACACCGGGGAGCTGTTTTTT. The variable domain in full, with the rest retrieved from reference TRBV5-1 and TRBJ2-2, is KAGVTQTPRYLIKTRGQQVTLSCSPISGHRSVSWYQQTPGQGLQFLFEYFSETQRNKGNFPGRFSGRQFSNSRSEMNVSTLELGDSALYLCASTLNTGELFFGEGSRLTVL.